The T cell receptor beta chain described here comes from a study of blood T cell repertoires in COVID-19. About the research overall: Nucleic acid was either cDNA or gDNA, and it came from T cells, B-cell-depleted T cells, or PBMCs.

As handled by the study authors: It was from reference gene primer amplification that nucleated cell counts were estimated. The repertoire was sequenced with immunoSEQ multiplex PCR; TCRdb's copy has only in-frame clones and lacks some. V, J and clone size are taken as reported in that table, and D and trimming were inferred from the DNA itself. The table includes about 70,000 clones, around four fifths detected once. The germline V gene encodes CDR1 SGHTA and CDR2 FQGNSA. Trimming cost V 5 bases and J 7 bases; bases outside gene matches: 8. The CDR3 has 13 residues. This clone was found a few times. Sequencing used peripheral blood. V usage is TRBV7-2 and J usage is TRBJ2-7; 7 nucleotides agree with TRBD2. The sequence came from a woman aged 55-75 years with acute or convalescent COVID-19. The CDR3 loop reads CASSDPGTKEQYF. Here the CDR3 DNA reads TGTGCCAGCAGCGACCCCGGGACTAAGGAGCAGTACTTC.